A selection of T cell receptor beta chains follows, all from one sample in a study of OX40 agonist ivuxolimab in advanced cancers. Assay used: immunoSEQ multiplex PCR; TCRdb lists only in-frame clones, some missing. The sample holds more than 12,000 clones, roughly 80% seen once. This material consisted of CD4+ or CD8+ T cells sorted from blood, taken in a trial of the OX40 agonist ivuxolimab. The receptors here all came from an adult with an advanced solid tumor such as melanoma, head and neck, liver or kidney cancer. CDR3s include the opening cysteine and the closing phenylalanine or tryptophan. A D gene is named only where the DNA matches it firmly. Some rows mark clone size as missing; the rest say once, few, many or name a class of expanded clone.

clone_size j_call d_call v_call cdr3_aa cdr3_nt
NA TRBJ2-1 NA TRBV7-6 CASSFSGEVGFRRDDYNEQFF TGTGCCAGCAGCTTTTCGGGCGAAGTGGGGTTTCGCAGGGATGACTACAATGAGCAGTTCTTC
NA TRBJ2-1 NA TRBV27 CASSLANRVYNEQFF TGTGCCAGCAGTTTAGCGAACAGGGTCTACAATGAGCAGTTCTTC
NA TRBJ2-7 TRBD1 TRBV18 CASSPSGTALYEQYF TGTGCCAGCTCACCCTCCGGGACAGCCCTCTACGAGCAGTACTTC
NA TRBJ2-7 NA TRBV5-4 CASSLGGYEQYF TGTGCCAGCAGCTTAGGAGGATACGAGCAGTACTTC
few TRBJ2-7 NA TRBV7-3 CASSHTGTWEEQYF TGTGCCAGCAGCCACACAGGGACTTGGGAGGAGCAGTACTTC
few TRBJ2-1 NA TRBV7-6 CASSLAIGVNEQFF TGTGCCAGCAGCTTAGCCATAGGGGTCAATGAGCAGTTCTTC
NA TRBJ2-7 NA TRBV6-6 CAVGGILGEQYF TGTGCCGTTGGGGGGATCCTTGGCGAGCAGTACTTC
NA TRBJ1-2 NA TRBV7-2 CASSRGVLLDTF TGTGCCAGCAGCCGCGGGGTACTTCTCGACACCTTC
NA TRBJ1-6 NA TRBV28 CASSFEGGNSPLHF TGTGCCAGCAGTTTTGAGGGTGGGAATTCACCCCTCCACTTT
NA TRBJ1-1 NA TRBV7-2 CASSLGLSTEAFF TGTGCCAGCAGCTTGGGTCTCAGTACTGAAGCTTTCTTT
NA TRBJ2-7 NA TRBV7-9 CASSPSKWQGADEQYF TGTGCCAGCAGCCCTTCGAAGTGGCAGGGCGCTGACGAGCAGTACTTC
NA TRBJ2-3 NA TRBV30 CASTLTGTLTDTQYF TGTGCCTCTACCCTGACGGGGACTCTCACAGATACGCAGTATTTT
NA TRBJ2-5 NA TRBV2 CASLGRERETQYF TGTGCCAGCCTGGGAAGGGAACGAGAGACCCAGTACTTC
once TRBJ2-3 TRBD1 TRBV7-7 CASSIDRGDTQYF TGTGCCAGCAGTATCGACAGGGGAGATACGCAGTATTTT
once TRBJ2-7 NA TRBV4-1 CASSPHGPGPSNYEQYF TGCGCCAGCAGCCCCCACGGACCAGGGCCTTCGAACTACGAGCAGTACTTC
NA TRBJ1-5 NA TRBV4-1 CASRQADYSNQPQHF TGCGCCAGCAGACAGGCGGACTATAGCAATCAGCCCCAGCATTTT
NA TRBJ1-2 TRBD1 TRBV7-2 CASFPQGDYGYTF TGTGCCAGCTTCCCTCAGGGGGACTATGGCTACACCTTC
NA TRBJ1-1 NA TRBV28 CASEMGALGTEAFF TGTGCTTCCGAGATGGGGGCCCTGGGCACTGAAGCTTTCTTT